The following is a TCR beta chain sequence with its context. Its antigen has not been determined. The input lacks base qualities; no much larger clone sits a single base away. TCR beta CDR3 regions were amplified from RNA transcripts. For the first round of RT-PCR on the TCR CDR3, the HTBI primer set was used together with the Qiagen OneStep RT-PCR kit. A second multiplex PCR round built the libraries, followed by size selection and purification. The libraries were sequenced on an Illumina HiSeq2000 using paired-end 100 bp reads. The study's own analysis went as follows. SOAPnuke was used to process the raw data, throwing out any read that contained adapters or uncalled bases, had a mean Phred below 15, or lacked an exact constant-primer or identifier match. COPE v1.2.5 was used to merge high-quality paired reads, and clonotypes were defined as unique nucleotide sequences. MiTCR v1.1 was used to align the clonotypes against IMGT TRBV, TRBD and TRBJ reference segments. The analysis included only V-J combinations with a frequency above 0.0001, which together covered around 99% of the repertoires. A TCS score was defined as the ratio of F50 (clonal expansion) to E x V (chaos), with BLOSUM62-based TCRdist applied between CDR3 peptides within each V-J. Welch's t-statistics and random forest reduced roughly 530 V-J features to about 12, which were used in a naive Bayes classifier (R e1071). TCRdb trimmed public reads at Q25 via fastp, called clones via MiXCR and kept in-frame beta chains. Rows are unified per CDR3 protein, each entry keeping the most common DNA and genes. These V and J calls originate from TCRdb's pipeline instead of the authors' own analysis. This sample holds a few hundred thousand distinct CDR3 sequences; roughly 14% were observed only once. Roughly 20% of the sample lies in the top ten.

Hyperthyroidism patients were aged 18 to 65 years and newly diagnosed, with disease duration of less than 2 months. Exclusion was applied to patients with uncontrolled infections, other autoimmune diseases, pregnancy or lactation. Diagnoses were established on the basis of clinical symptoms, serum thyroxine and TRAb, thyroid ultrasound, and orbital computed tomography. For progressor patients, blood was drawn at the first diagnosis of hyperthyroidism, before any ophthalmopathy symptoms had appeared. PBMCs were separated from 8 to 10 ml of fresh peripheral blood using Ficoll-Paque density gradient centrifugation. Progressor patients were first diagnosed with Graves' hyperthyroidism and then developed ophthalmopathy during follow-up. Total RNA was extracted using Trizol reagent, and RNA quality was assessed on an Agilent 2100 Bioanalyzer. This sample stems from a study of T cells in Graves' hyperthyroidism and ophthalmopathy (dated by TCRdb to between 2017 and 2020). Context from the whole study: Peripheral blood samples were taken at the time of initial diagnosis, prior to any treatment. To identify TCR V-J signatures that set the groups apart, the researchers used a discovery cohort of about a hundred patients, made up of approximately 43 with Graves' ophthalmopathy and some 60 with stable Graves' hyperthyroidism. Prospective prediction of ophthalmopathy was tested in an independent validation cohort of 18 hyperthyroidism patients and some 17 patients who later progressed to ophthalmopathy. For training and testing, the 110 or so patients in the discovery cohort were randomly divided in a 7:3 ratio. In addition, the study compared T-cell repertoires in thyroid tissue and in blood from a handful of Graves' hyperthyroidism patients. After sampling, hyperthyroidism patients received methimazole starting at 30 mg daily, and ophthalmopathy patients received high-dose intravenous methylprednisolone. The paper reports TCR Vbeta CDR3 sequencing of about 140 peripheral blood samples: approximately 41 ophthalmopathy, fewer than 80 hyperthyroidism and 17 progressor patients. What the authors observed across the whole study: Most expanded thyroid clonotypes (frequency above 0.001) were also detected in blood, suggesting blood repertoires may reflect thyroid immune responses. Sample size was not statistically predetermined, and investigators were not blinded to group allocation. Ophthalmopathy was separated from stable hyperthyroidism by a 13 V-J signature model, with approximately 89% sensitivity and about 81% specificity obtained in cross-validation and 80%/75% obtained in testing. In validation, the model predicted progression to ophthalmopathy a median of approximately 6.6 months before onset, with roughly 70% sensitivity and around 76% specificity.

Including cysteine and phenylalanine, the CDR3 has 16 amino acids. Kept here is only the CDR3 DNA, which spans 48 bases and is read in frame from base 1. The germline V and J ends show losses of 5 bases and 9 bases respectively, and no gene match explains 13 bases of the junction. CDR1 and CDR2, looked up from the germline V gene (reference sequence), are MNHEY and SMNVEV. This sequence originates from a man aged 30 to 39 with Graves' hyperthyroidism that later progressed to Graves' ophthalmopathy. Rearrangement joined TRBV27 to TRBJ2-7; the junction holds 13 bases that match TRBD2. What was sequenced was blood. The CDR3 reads CASSLTGTSGELVQYF. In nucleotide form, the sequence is TGTGCCAGCAGTCTTACCGGGACTAGCGGGGAATTGGTGCAGTACTTC.